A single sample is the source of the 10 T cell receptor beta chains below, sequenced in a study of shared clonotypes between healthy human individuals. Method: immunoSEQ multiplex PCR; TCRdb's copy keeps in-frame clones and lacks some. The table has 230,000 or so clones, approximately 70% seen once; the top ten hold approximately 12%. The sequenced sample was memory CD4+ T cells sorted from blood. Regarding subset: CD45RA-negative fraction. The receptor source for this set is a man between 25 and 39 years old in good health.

The CDR3 DNA reads as TGTGCCAGCAGTTCAGACTCCTCGTTGGCCTACGAGCAGTACTTC. It specifies CASSSDSSLAYEQYF. The chain links TRBV7-2 to TRBJ2-7; no reliable D call. The V gene's germline CDR1 is SGHTA and CDR2 FQGNSA. The V gene lost 6 bases and the J gene lost 2 bases, with 17 bases spanning the gap. The CDR3 consists of 15 residues.

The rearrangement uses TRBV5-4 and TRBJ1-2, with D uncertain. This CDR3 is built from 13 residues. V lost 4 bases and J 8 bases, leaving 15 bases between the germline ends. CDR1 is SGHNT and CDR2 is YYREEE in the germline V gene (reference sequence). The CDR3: CASSPYSPIGYTF. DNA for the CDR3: TGTGCCAGCAGCCCCTACAGCCCCATCGGCTACACCTTC.

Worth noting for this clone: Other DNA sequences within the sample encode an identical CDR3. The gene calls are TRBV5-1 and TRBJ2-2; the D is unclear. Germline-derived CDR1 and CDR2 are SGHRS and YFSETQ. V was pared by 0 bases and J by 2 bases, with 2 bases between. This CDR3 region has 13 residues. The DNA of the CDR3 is TGCGCCAGCAGCTTGGACAACACCGGGGAGCTGTTTTTT. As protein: CASSLDNTGELFF.

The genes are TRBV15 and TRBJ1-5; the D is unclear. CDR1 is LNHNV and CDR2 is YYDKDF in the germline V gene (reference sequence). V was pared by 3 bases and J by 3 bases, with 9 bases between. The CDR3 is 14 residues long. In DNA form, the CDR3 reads TGTGCCACCAGCAGGTCGGAGCACAATCAGCCCCAGCATTTT. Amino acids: CATSRSEHNQPQHF. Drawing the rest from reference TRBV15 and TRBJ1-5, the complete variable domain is DAMVIQNPRYQVTQFGKPVTLSCSQTLNHNVMYWYQQKSSQAPKLLFHYYDKDFNNEADTPDNFQSRRPNTSFCFLDIRSPGLGDTAMYLCATSRSEHNQPQHFGDGTRLSIL.

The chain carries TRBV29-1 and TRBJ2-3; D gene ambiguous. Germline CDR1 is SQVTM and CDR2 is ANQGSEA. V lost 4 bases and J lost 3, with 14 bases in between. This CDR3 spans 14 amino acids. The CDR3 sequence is CSVAPVLLTDTQYF. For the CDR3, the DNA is TGCAGCGTTGCCCCAGTCTTATTGACAGATACGCAGTATTTT.

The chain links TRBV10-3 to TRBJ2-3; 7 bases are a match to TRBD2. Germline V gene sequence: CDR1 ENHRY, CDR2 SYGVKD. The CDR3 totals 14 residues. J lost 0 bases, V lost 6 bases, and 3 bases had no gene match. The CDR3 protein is CAISSSGSTDTQYF. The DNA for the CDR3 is TGTGCCATCAGCTCTAGCGGCAGCACAGATACGCAGTATTTT.

CDR3 in amino acids: CASRGGQFYNEQFF. The CDR3 DNA reads TGTGCCAGCAGAGGGGGACAGTTCTACAATGAGCAGTTCTTC. V usage is TRBV6-1 and J usage is TRBJ2-1; 7 bases match TRBD1. Germline loops: CDR1 MNHNS, CDR2 SASEGT. This CDR3 region has 14 residues. V was clipped by 6 bases and J by 3 bases; unmatched bases: 5.

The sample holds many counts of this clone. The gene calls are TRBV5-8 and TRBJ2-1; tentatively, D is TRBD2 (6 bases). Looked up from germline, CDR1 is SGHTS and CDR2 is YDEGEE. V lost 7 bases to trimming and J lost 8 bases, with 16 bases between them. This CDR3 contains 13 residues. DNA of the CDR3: TGTGCCAGCGCCCCGGCGGGGATTTATGAGCAGTTCTTC. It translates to CASAPAGIYEQFF.

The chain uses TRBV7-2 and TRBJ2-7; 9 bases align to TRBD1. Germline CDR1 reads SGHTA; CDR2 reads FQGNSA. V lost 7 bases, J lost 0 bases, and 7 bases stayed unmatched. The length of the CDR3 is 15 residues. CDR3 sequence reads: CASTSGDRDSYEQYF. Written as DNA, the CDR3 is TGTGCCAGCACCAGCGGGGACAGGGACTCCTACGAGCAGTACTTC. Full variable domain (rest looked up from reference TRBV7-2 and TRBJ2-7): GAGVSQSPSNKVTEKGKDVELRCDPISGHTALYWYRQSLGQGLEFLIYFQGNSAPDKSGLPSDRFSAERTGGSVSTLTIQRTQQEDSAVYLCASTSGDRDSYEQYFGPGTRLTVT.

CDR3 in amino acids: CASSLEASGSISQQYF. The CDR3 bases are TGCGCCAGCAGCTTGGAGGCTAGCGGGAGTATATCCCAGCAGTACTTC. The chain links TRBV5-1 to TRBJ2-7; 10 nucleotides agree with TRBD2. This CDR3 is 16 amino acids long. V trimming: 0 bases; J trimming: 8 bases; junction bases outside the gene matches: 11. Germline CDR1 reads SGHRS; CDR2 reads YFSETQ.